A selection of T cell receptor beta chains follows, all from one sample in a study of CD8+CD57+ T cells in acquired aplastic anemia. TCRdb recomputed calls from the reads with MiXCR, one row per CDR3 protein. The data hold roughly 93,000 distinct CDR3 sequences, with about 67% observed a single time. The sequenced sample was sorted CD4+, CD8+, or CD8+CD57+ T cells (not recorded which) from PBMCs. The receptor source for this set is a human donor with aplastic anemia. Each CDR3 is given with its conserved first and last residue. Fields, in order: clone size, D gene, V gene, J gene, CDR3 DNA, CDR3 protein. A D gene is named only where the DNA matches it firmly. Rows give clone size only sometimes, using once, few, many, or a class for an expanded clone.

.,TRBD1,TRBV5-1,TRBJ1-6,TGCGCCAGCAGCGAAGGGACAGATAATTCACCCCTCCACTTT,CASSEGTDNSPLHF
.,TRBD2,TRBV25-1,TRBJ2-1,TGTGCCAGCAGTAGAGGCATAGCGGGGGGCAATGAGCAGTTCTTC,CASSRGIAGGNEQFF
.,.,TRBV19,TRBJ2-7,TGTGCCAGTAGTATAGAGGGGGAAGGCTACGAGCAGTACTTC,CASSIEGEGYEQYF
.,.,TRBV29-1,TRBJ1-2,TGCAGCGTGGAAGTTCAGGGACCCCTCTATGGCTACACCTTC,CSVEVQGPLYGYTF
.,.,TRBV7-6,TRBJ1-5,TGTGCCAGCAGCTTATATAGCAGTCAGCCCCAGCATTTT,CASSLYSSQPQHF
.,TRBD2,TRBV15,TRBJ2-1,TGTGCCACCAGCAGCGCGGGACTAGCGGGGAACAATGAGCAGTTCTTC,CATSSAGLAGNNEQFF
.,TRBD1,TRBV2,TRBJ1-1,TGTGCCAGCAGTGACCAGGGGGCGAACACTGAAGCTTTCTTT,CASSDQGANTEAFF
few,.,TRBV24-1,TRBJ2-3,TGTGCCACCACCACGGGGACGGACCTTAGCACAGATACGCAGTATTTT,CATTTGTDLSTDTQYF
.,.,TRBV2,TRBJ1-3,TGTGCCAGCAGCTTGGGCAGGGGAGGCACCATATATTTT,CASSLGRGGTIYF
.,.,TRBV11-2,TRBJ1-1,TGTGCCAGCAGCTTAGATGTCTCACAAAGAGGTGAAGCTTTCTTT,CASSLDVSQRGEAFF
few,.,TRBV10-3,TRBJ1-5,TGTGCCATCAGGGACTCAGTGAACAATCAGCCCCAGCATTTT,CAIRDSVNNQPQHF
.,TRBD1,TRBV9,TRBJ2-7,TGTGCCAGCAGCGTATCCGACAGGGGGTACGAGCAGTACTTC,CASSVSDRGYEQYF
.,.,TRBV12-3/TRBV12-4,TRBJ2-1,TGTGCCAGCAGTTTAGGCCTATCCGGAGAGCAGTTCTTC,CASSLGLSGEQFF
.,.,TRBV19,TRBJ2-7,TGTGCCAGCTCGTCGGGGCGGTCTGGACCCTACGAGCAGTACTTC,CASSSGRSGPYEQYF
.,TRBD1,TRBV20-1,TRBJ2-1,TGCAGTGCTGGGACAGGGGACTACAATGAGCAGTTCTTC,CSAGTGDYNEQFF
.,TRBD2,TRBV24-1,TRBJ2-3,TGTGCCACCAGTAAAGGACTAGCGGGAGGGAAAGATACGCAGTATTTT,CATSKGLAGGKDTQYF
few,TRBD2,TRBV5-4,TRBJ2-7,TGTGCCAGCAGCCAACCACAAGGACTAGCGCACGAGCAGTACTTC,CASSQPQGLAHEQYF
.,.,TRBV5-1,TRBJ1-1,TGCGCCAGCAGCTTCGGTCAGGATGAAGCTTTCTTT,CASSFGQDEAFF
.,.,TRBV9,TRBJ2-7,TGTGCCAGCAGCGTAGCGGTTGGTGCCGGGTACGAGCAGTACTTC,CASSVAVGAGYEQYF
.,.,TRBV9,TRBJ2-7,TGTGCCAGCAGCGTGGGACTCGGCTACGAGCAGTACTTC,CASSVGLGYEQYF
.,TRBD1,TRBV25-1,TRBJ2-1,TGTGCCAGCAGTGAGGGACAGGGCACCTACAATGAGCAGTTCTTC,CASSEGQGTYNEQFF
few,.,TRBV25-1,TRBJ2-2,TGTGCCAGCAGTGAAAGTTTAAGGTGGTCGTACACCGGGGAGCTGTTTTTT,CASSESLRWSYTGELFF
few,.,TRBV2,TRBJ1-2,TGTGCCAGCAGTGGGGAGGAAGTCTCTGGCTACACCTTC,CASSGEEVSGYTF
.,TRBD1,TRBV7-8,TRBJ1-2,TGTGCCAGCAGTGGCCCCACGACAGGGGGTGGCTATGGCTACACCTTC,CASSGPTTGGGYGYTF
medium-sized,.,TRBV10-2,TRBJ2-7,TGCGCCAGCAGTGAGTCGACGGGGGCGACCTACGAGCAGTACTTC,CASSESTGATYEQYF
few,.,TRBV19,TRBJ1-1,TGTGCCAGTTCCGAAATCATGAACACTGAAGCTTTCTTT,CASSEIMNTEAFF
.,TRBD1,TRBV18,TRBJ1-2,TGTGCCAGCTCACCGGACAGGTACTATGGCTACACCTTC,CASSPDRYYGYTF
few,TRBD2,TRBV10-3,TRBJ2-5,TGTGCCACCTGGGGGGGTGACCAAGAGACCCAGTACTTC,CATWGGDQETQYF
.,TRBD2,TRBV11-1,TRBJ2-1,TGTGCCAGCAGCTTGCTAGCGGGAGGCAATGAGCAGTTCTTC,CASSLLAGGNEQFF
.,.,TRBV29-1,TRBJ1-1,TGCAGCGACTTGGGACAGAACACTGAAGCTTTCTTT,CSDLGQNTEAFF
.,TRBD1,TRBV20-1,TRBJ2-7,TGCAGTGCTAGAGGCCTCGGACAGGGCCTGGACGAGCAGTACTTC,CSARGLGQGLDEQYF
.,.,TRBV7-3,TRBJ1-1,TGTGCCAGCACTGCAGGGGTAAACACTGAAGCTTTCTTT,CASTAGVNTEAFF
.,.,TRBV7-9,TRBJ1-1,TGTGCCAGCAGCTTTGGTTGGGGGCTGAGCACTGAAGCTTTCTTT,CASSFGWGLSTEAFF
.,.,TRBV20-1,TRBJ1-1,TGCAGTGCTAGAGAGATACAGGGAACTGAAGCTTTCTTT,CSAREIQGTEAFF
.,.,TRBV20-1,TRBJ2-5,TGCAGTGCTAGAGAGGGGTACCAAGAGACCCAGTACTTC,CSAREGYQETQYF
once,.,TRBV7-8,TRBJ2-5,TGTGCCAGCAGCCCAGACACACAAGAGACCCAGTACTTC,CASSPDTQETQYF
.,.,TRBV5-1,TRBJ1-1,TGCGCCAGCAGCTTGGGGGGGCTGAGCACTGAAGCTTTCTTT,CASSLGGLSTEAFF
.,.,TRBV20-1,TRBJ1-5,TGCAGTGCTAGAGATCAGGGGCCCCAGCATTTT,CSARDQGPQHF
.,TRBD2,TRBV2,TRBJ2-3,TGTGCCAGCAGCCAGCCGGGACTAGCGGGGGGTACGCAGTATTTT,CASSQPGLAGGTQYF
.,.,TRBV10-2,TRBJ1-6,TGCGCCAGCAGTGAGGTGGGCCGTGGGTCACCCCTCCACTTT,CASSEVGRGSPLHF
.,.,TRBV2,TRBJ1-2,TGTGCCAGCAGTCTTGCCGGGGGCGCGAGGTATGGCTACACCTTC,CASSLAGGARYGYTF
.,.,TRBV2,TRBJ1-2,TGTGCCAGCAGTCTAGAGACTCTCTATGGCTACACCTTC,CASSLETLYGYTF